This entry lists 20 T cell receptor beta chains sequenced from one sample in a study of T-cell reconstitution after alpha-beta-depleted transplantation in children (TCRdb year 2016). Library construction relied on PCR. The sequencer was an Illumina HiSeq 2500. To normalize quantification of the TCRbeta repertoire, the TCR libraries were built with molecular barcoding that relied on unique molecular identifiers. The raw public reads went through TCRdb reprocessing: fastp at Q25, MiXCR clone calling, in-frame beta chains kept. Identical CDR3 proteins give one entry, which carries the most common genes and DNA. Present in this sample are 110,000 or so distinct CDR3 sequences, approximately 6.4% of which were seen just once. Approximately 25% of the sample is in the top ten clones. The treatment or condition label on this specimen signifies: allogeneic hematopoietic cell transplantation with graft depleted of TCRalphabeta T cells and CD19 B cells.

The material was PBMCs, mostly from graft donor cells, obtained 360 days after TCRalphabeta/CD19-depleted stem cell transplant. Source of these receptors: a male patient aged 2 to 9 who had a stem cell transplant for acute lymphoblastic leukemia, so the T cells may come from the graft donor.

In this sample, this clonotype turned up many times. V and J are TRBV7-9 and TRBJ2-1; 8 nucleotides align to TRBD2. This CDR3 is built from 14 residues. V dropped 1 base and J dropped 7; count of bases not matched to a gene: 3. The germline CDR1 and CDR2 sequences are SEHNR and FQNEAQ (reference sequence). The CDR3 coding sequence is TGTGCCAGCAGCTTAGACGGGAGGGGTAATGAGCAGTTCTTC. This translates into CASSLDGRGNEQFF.

This clonotype was seen a handful of times. This sequence joins TRBV20-1 and TRBJ2-5; D may correspond to TRBD1 or TRBD2 (5 bases each). Trimming removed 0 bases from V and 7 bases from J, with 15 bases in between. The CDR3 consists of 14 residues. Germline CDR1 and CDR2: DFQATT and SNEGSKA (reference sequence). DNA of the CDR3: TGCAGTGCTAGAGAGTCGCCGGGACGATTGACCCAGTACTTC. Protein product: CSARESPGRLTQYF.

This clonotype was seen ten or more times. The chain has TRBV28 and TRBJ2-4; the match to TRBD1 covers 7 bases. Germline CDR1 MDHEN, CDR2 SYDVKM. Trimming took 2 bases from V and 2 from J; bases not matched to a gene: 3. The CDR3 totals 15 residues. The CDR3 loop is CASSLRGPTKNIQYF. The CDR3 region has the DNA TGTGCCAGCAGTTTAAGGGGGCCGACCAAAAACATTCAGTACTTC. Full variable domain (remainder filled in from reference TRBV28 and TRBJ2-4): DVKVTQSSRYLVKRTGEKVFLECVQDMDHENMFWYRQDPGLGLRLIYFSYDVKMKEKGDIPEGYSVSREKKERFSLILESASTNQTSMYLCASSLRGPTKNIQYFGAGTRLSVL.

V gene TRBV20-1 combines with J gene TRBJ2-7; 11 positions match TRBD2. The CDR3 spans 15 residues. The germline V gene has CDR1 DFQATT and CDR2 SNEGSKA (reference sequence). The J segment lost 1 base and the V segment lost 6 bases, leaving 8 bases of the junction unmatched. The CDR3 loop is CSALYSGGGSYEQYF. Here the CDR3 DNA reads TGCAGTGCGCTATATAGCGGGGGGGGTTCCTACGAGCAGTACTTC.

This clonotype was picked up many times. The V call is TRBV20-1, the J call TRBJ2-1, with a possible D match to TRBD2 (6 bases). This CDR3 has 13 residues. Trimming cost V 1 base and J 3 bases, with 7 bases left between them. The germline CDR1 and CDR2 sequences are DFQATT and SNEGSKA (reference sequence). The CDR3 sequence is CSARGRGYNEQFF. CDR3 bases: TGCAGTGCTAGAGGGCGGGGCTACAATGAGCAGTTCTTC.

This clonotype appeared many times. This sequence joins TRBV11-2 and TRBJ1-1; D call uncertain. Trimming removed 4 bases at V and 7 bases at J, with 10 bases between. The CDR3 runs to 12 residues. In germline, CDR1 is SGHAT, CDR2 FQNNGV. CDR3 sequence: CASSSYKFEAFF. Here the CDR3 DNA reads TGTGCCAGCAGCTCTTACAAGTTTGAAGCTTTCTTT.

This clonotype was detected only a few times. The rearrangement uses TRBV12-3 or TRBV12-4 and TRBJ1-6; D gene unclear. There are 14 residues in the CDR3. Trimming removed 2 bases at V and 10 bases at J, with 12 bases between. The CDR3 loop reads CASSLFRVGSPLHF. DNA of the CDR3: TGTGCCAGCAGTTTATTTAGGGTAGGATCACCCCTCCACTTT.

This clonotype was observed at least ten times. V usage is TRBV10-3 and J usage is TRBJ1-6; D unresolved. Germline CDR1 is ENHRY and CDR2 is SYGVKD. The CDR3 totals 12 residues. Deletions cut 10 bases from V and 10 bases from J, with 14 bases between. CDR3 sequence: CATSRALSPLHF. CDR3 DNA: TGTGCCACCTCGAGGGCTTTGTCACCCCTCCACTTT.

Many counts were recorded for this clonotype. The rearrangement links TRBV29-1 to TRBJ1-1; 10 bases are shared with TRBD1. With 5 bases clipped from V and 5 bases from J, the junction kept 5 bases outside the gene matches. The CDR3 runs 13 residues. Looked up from germline, CDR1 is SQVTM and CDR2 is ANQGSEA. The CDR3: CSVFDRGLTEAFF. The DNA of the CDR3 is TGCAGCGTTTTTGACAGGGGGCTGACTGAAGCTTTCTTT.

The rearrangement uses TRBV23-1 and TRBJ2-3; 7 nucleotides match TRBD2. TRBV23-1 is identified as an open reading frame with a role that is uncertain. The CDR3 length is 16 residues. With V trimmed by 0 bases and J by 6 bases, 9 bases remained unmatched. CDR3 sequence (DNA): TGCGCCAGCAGTCAATCGCGGGGGTCGCGTCGGGATACGCAGTATTTT. This translates into CASSQSRGSRRDTQYF.

This clonotype was detected many times. The chain is built from TRBV29-1 and TRBJ2-4; 8 bases line up with TRBD1. This CDR3 has 17 amino acids. Germline V gene sequence: CDR1 SQVTM, CDR2 ANQGSEA. V gave up 4 bases and J gave up 1 base; unmatched junction bases: 12. CDR3 sequence reads: CSVGTGKWSGAKNIQYF. The CDR3 DNA reads TGCAGCGTTGGGACAGGGAAGTGGTCGGGGGCCAAAAACATTCAGTACTTC.

The chain employs TRBV27 and TRBJ1-5, with D perhaps matching TRBD1 (5 bases). The CDR3 spans 15 residues. V gave up 6 bases and J gave up 3 bases, with 15 bases separating them. Germline CDR1 and CDR2: MNHEY and SMNVEV (reference sequence). The DNA of the CDR3 is TGTGCCAGCAGCTCCTGGGGGGGACTCAATCAGCCCCAGCATTTT. This translates into CASSSWGGLNQPQHF.

This clonotype was picked up many times. The rearrangement links TRBV9 to TRBJ1-1; no firm D call. The CDR3 length is 12 residues. CDR1 SGDLS and CDR2 YYNGEE come from the germline V gene. V shed 1 base and J shed 6 bases, with 7 bases lying between them. CDR3 sequence reads: CASSVPRPEAFF. DNA of the CDR3: TGTGCCAGCAGCGTACCCCGGCCTGAAGCTTTCTTT.

In its sample, this clonotype was seen many times. This chain joins TRBV12-3 or TRBV12-4 and TRBJ2-1; possibly TRBD2 for D (5 bases). The V gene lost 6 bases and the J gene lost 9 bases, with 15 bases spanning the gap. The CDR3 is 13 amino acids. The CDR3 DNA reads as TGTGCCAGCAGCTTTACTAGAGGGAGTGAGCAGTTCTTC. Translating gives CASSFTRGSEQFF.

This clonotype was found a few times. The rearrangement links TRBV20-1 to TRBJ1-5; a weak D match, TRBD1 (5 bases). Germline values: CDR1 DFQATT, CDR2 SNEGSKA (reference sequence). V lost 3 bases, J lost 7 bases, and 13 bases lay in between. This CDR3 spans 13 amino acids. DNA for the CDR3: TGCAGTGCTAGCTCTCAGGGTGGGCAGCCCCAGCATTTT. Its protein product is CSASSQGGQPQHF.

The chain recombines TRBV7-2 with TRBJ2-3; D remains unclear. CDR1 is SGHTA, CDR2 FQGNSA, per germline. Trimming shortened V by 4 bases and J by 0 bases, and 5 bases separated the two germline ends. This CDR3 contains 13 residues. The CDR3 loop reads CASSYSSTDTQYF. The CDR3 DNA follows: TGTGCCAGCAGCTACTCTAGCACAGATACGCAGTATTTT.

This clonotype was recorded many times. CDR3 protein: CASSPRGARVEEQFF. DNA for the CDR3: TGTGCCAGCTCACCACGGGGCGCCAGGGTGGAAGAGCAGTTCTTC. The chain recombines TRBV18 with TRBJ2-1; D possibly corresponds to TRBD1 (5 bases). Trimming removed 1 base at V and 10 bases at J, with 17 bases between. The germline V gene has CDR1 KGHSH and CDR2 LQKENI. This CDR3 has 15 amino acids.

This clonotype came up many times. This rearrangement joins TRBV28 to TRBJ1-1, with D possibly being TRBD1 (5 bases). Trimming stripped 3 bases from V and 0 bases from J, with 17 bases between. From germline, CDR1 is MDHEN and CDR2 SYDVKM. The CDR3 length is 17 residues. The CDR3 is CASSFRGVFLVNTEAFF. Written as DNA, the CDR3 is TGTGCCAGCAGTTTTAGAGGGGTTTTTTTGGTGAACACTGAAGCTTTCTTT.

This clonotype was detected ten times or more. The DNA for the CDR3 is TGCGCCAGCAGCCTATTGGCCGGACGGAATTCACCCCTCCACTTT. It is translated as CASSLLAGRNSPLHF. The V gene is TRBV4-1, the J gene TRBJ1-6, with D uncertain. The CDR3 consists of 15 residues. Deletions cut 4 bases from V and 7 bases from J, with 14 bases between. The V gene's germline CDR1 is MGHRA and CDR2 YSYEKL.

V is TRBV5-5 and J is TRBJ1-5, with 7 bases that match TRBD1. Trimming removed 4 bases from V and 4 bases from J; junction bases left unmatched: 5. Germline V gives CDR1 SGHKS, CDR2 YYEKEE (reference sequence). The CDR3 sequence is 14 residues long. The CDR3 loop reads CASSPGTANQPQHF. The CDR3 bases are TGTGCCAGCAGCCCGGGGACAGCTAATCAGCCCCAGCATTTT.